This TCR beta chain was retrieved from a study of blood T cell repertoires in COVID-19. This table comes from immunoSEQ multiplex PCR, and its TCRdb copy is limited to in-frame clones, with some not included. The data hold roughly 200,000 clones, with 75% to 90% observed a single time. The sequencing input was peripheral blood. This TCR was sampled from a human donor with active or convalescent COVID-19. The donor label of this sample is uncertain.

DNA of the CDR3: TGTGCCAGCAGTTTATCGGCTTGGCGGGAGACCCAGTACTTC. This gives the protein CASSLSAWRETQYF. The chain carries TRBV27 and TRBJ2-5; no definite D call. V gave up 0 bases and J gave up 5 bases, with 10 bases separating them. The CDR3 totals 14 residues. From germline, CDR1 is MNHEY and CDR2 SMNVEV (reference sequence).